The source of this TCR beta chain is a study of siplizumab effects on memory and regulatory T cells (dated by TCRdb to between 2018 and 2021). For the wider study: The study looked at the effect of siplizumab, an anti-CD2 antibody, on alloreactive T-cell subsets in allogeneic mixed lymphocyte reactions made from human PBMCs. Overall study results and their limits: The cumulative frequency of alloreactive sequences traceable to unstimulated CD4+ memory T cells was significantly reduced by siplizumab. Unstimulated naive T cells appeared more diverse than memory T cells, and naive cells seemed to contribute substantially to the alloresponse. Among mappable alloreactive CD4+ clones, the Treg-derived fraction averaged approximately 63% with siplizumab versus roughly 30% in control reactions. Because sequences at frequencies below about 10^-5 were poorly captured, only a minor fraction of alloreactive clones could be mapped back to unstimulated subsets. For roughly 80-97% of proliferating CD4+ or CD8+ clones, no naive or memory phenotype could be assigned. Whether proliferating Tregs from siplizumab cultures actually had suppressive function was not functionally confirmed.

Sorted unstimulated T cells and proliferating T cells recovered from mixed lymphocyte reactions were subjected to TCRbeta CDR3 sequencing. Fresh whole blood from ten HLA-typed healthy donors was used as the source from which PBMCs were isolated. To map where alloreactive clones came from, unstimulated CD4+ regulatory T cells were FACS-sorted. A word on this clone: No antigen is known for it. Base qualities are not provided; no much larger clone lies one nucleotide away.

CDR1 SGHAT and CDR2 FQNNGV are derived from the germline V gene. V is reduced by 3 bases and J by 1 base, leaving a spacing of 9 bases between them. Including the terminal cysteine and phenylalanine, the CDR3 comprises 14 residues. Left in the record is the CDR3 DNA by itself, 42 bases read in frame from the first base. Libraries were prepared through the immunoSEQ multiplex PCR assay. About 10^5 TCR templates per sample were assayed by the deep sequencing platform. Genomic DNA extracted from sorted T cells was used for TCRbeta CDR3 sequencing. In the authors' own workflow: The R programming language was used for the clonal analysis of the TCRbeta CDR3 data. Comparing unstimulated samples against CFSE-low samples taken after the reaction was how alloreactive CD4+ and CD8+ clones were defined. Alloreactive CD4+ clones were assigned to regulatory or non-regulatory origin by matching sequences to sorted unstimulated Treg and non-Treg repertoires. TCRdb took over this immuneACCESS table, retaining in-frame rearrangements with V and J assigned. Such tables are incomplete; in checked studies, under half of the missing clones stem from an unresolved V gene, and the remainder is unexplained. The V and J calls and clone size are taken from that table; D and trimming were inferred from the DNA. The sample includes around 100,000 clones, with roughly 92% observed a single time. The ten largest clones represent about 0.6% of the sample.

The receptor was isolated from a human donor in good health. The material sequenced was Tregs sorted from blood. The chain is encoded by TRBV11-2 joined to TRBJ1-2, and possibly TRBD1, on 6 matching bases. The CDR3 region: CASSLDRFNYGYTF. The DNA reads TGTGCCAGCAGCTTGGACAGATTTAACTATGGCTACACCTTC.